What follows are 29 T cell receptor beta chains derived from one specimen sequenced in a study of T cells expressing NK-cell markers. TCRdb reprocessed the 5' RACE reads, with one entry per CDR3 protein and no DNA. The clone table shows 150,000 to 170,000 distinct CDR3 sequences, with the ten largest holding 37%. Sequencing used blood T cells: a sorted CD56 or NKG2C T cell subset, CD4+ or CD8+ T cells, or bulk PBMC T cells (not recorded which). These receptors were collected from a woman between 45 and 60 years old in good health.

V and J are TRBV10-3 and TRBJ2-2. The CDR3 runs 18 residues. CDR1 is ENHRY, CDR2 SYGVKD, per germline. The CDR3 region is CAISAREKRKGTPGSCFF.

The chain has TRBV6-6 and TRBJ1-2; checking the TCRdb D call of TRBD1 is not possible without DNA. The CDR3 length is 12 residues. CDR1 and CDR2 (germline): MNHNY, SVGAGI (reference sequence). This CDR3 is CASSPGGYGYTF.

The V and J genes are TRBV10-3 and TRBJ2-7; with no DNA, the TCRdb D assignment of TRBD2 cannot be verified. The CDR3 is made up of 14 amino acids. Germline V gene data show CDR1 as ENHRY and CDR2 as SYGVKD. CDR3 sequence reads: CAMGGGQTTYEQYF.

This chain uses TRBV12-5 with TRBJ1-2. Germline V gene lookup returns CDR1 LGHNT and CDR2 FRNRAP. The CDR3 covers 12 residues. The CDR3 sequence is CASGLSWGGYTF.

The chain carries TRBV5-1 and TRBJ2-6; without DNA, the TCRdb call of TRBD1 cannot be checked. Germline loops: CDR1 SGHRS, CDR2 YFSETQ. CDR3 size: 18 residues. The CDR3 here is CASYQGGAVYSGANVLTF.

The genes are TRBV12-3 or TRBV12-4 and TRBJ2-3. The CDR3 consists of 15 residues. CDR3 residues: CASSLSGTSGDTQYF.

The CDR3 protein is CASSAMTGQPFTDTQYF. The chain links TRBV5-6 to TRBJ2-3; TCRdb picks TRBD1, but there is no DNA to check that call. Germline CDR1 SGHDT, CDR2 YYEEEE. CDR3 size: 17 residues.

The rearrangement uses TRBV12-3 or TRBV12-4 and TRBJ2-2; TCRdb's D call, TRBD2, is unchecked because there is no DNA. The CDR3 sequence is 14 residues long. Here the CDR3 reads CASTGLAATGELFF.

The CDR3 sequence is CASSPDPGQGTGELFF. V and J are TRBV5-6 and TRBJ2-2; TCRdb picks TRBD1, but there is no DNA to check that call. The V gene's germline CDR1 is SGHDT and CDR2 YYEEEE. The CDR3 extends over 16 amino acids. Together with reference TRBV5-6 and TRBJ2-2, the CDR3 gives the full variable domain: DAGVTQSPTHLIKTRGQQVTLRCSPKSGHDTVSWYQQALGQGPQFIFQYYEEEERQRGNFPDRFSGHQFPNYSSELNVNALLLGDSALYLCASSPDPGQGTGELFFGEGSRLTVL.

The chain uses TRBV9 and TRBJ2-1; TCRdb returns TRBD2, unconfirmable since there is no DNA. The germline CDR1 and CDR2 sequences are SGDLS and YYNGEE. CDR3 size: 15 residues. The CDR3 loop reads CASSVDGGNSNEQFF.

The CDR3 region is CASSQVLGGRSQYF. The chain joins TRBV4-1 to TRBJ2-5; TCRdb designates TRBD2, a call that cannot be tested without DNA. Germline V gives CDR1 MGHRA, CDR2 YSYEKL. CDR3 size: 14 residues.

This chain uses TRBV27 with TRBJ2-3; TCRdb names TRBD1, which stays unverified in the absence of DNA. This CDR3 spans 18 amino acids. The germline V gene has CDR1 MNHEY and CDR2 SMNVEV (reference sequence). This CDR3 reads CASSTDRGEVDPTDTQYF.

The CDR3 protein is CASSQGQFYEQYF. The genes are TRBV5-1 and TRBJ2-7; the TCRdb D gene call, TRBD1, has no DNA to confirm it. This CDR3 has 13 amino acids. Germline-derived CDR1 and CDR2 are SGHRS and YFSETQ.

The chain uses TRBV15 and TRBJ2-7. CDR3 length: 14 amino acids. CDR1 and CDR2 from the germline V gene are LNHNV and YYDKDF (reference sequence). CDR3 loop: CATSKARSSYEQYF.

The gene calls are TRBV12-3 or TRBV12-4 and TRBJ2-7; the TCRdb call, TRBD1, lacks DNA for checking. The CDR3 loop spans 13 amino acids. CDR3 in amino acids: CASSEDRGYEQYF.

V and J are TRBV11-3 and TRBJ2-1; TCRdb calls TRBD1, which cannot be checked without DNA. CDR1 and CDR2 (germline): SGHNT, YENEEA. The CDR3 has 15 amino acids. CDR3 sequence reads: CASRPGTGIRNEQFF.

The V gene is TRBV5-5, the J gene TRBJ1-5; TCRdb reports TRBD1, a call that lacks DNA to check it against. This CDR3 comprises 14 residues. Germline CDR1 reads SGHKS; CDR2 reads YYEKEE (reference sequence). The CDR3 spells CASSPRDNYQPQHF.

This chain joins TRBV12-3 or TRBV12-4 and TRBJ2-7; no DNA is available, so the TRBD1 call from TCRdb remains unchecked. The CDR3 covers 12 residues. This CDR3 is CASSNPPGTEHF.

This chain's CDR3 is CASSPTLSGANVLTF. The V and J genes are TRBV9 and TRBJ2-6. The V gene's germline CDR1 is SGDLS and CDR2 YYNGEE. This CDR3 spans 15 amino acids. Complete variable domain (other parts from reference TRBV9 and TRBJ2-6): DSGVTQTPKHLITATGQRVTLRCSPRSGDLSVYWYQQSLDQGLQFLIQYYNGEERAKGNILERFSAQQFPDLHSELNLSSLELGDSALYFCASSPTLSGANVLTFGAGSRLTVL.

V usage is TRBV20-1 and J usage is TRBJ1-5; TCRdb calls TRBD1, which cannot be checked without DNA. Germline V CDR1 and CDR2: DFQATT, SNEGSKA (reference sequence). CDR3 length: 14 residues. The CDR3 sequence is CSASPDRDYQPQHF.

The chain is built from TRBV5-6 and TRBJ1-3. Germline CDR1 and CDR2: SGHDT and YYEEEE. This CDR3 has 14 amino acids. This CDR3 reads CASSLGRAGNTIYF.

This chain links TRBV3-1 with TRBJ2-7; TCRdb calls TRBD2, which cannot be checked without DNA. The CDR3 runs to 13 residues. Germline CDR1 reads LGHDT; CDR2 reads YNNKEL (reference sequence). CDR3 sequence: CASSQVGSGEQYF.

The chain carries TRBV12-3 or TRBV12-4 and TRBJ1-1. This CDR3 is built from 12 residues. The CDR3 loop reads CASSLARGEAFF.

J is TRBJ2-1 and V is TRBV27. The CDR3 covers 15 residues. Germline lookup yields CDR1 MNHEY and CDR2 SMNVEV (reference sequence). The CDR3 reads CASSLVGTPYNEQFF.

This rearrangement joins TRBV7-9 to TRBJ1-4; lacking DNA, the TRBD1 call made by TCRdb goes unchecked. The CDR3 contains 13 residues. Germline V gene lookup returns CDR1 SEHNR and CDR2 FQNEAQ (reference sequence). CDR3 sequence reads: CASSSQGDEKLFF.

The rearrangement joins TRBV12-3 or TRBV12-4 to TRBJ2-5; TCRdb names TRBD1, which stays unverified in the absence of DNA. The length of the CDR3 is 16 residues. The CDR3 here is CASSPLGGGRQETQYF.

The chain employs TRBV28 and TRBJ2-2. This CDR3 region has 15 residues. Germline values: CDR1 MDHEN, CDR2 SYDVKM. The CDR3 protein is CASSLYQRSTGELFF.

CDR3 residues: CASSRSGGRAVGNEQFF. The chain joins TRBV5-1 to TRBJ2-1; TCRdb proposes TRBD2, but this gene call is untestable without DNA. The CDR3 consists of 17 residues. Germline loops: CDR1 SGHRS, CDR2 YFSETQ.

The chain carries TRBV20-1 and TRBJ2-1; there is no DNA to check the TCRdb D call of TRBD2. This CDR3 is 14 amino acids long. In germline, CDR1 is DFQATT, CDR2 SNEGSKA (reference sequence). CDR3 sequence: CSAGASGLKNEQFF.